The 8 T cell receptor beta chains below all came from one sample that was sequenced in a study of blood T cell repertoires in COVID-19. The assay was immunoSEQ multiplex PCR, and TCRdb's table has in-frame clones only and misses some. The top ten hold over 2% of the sample, which has roughly 150,000 clones, 83% seen once. Sample: peripheral blood. These receptor sequences come from an elderly woman with acute or convalescent COVID-19.

The chain employs TRBV2 and TRBJ1-2; 10 nucleotides match TRBD1. This CDR3 is 16 amino acids long. CDR1 is SNHLY and CDR2 is FYNNEI in the germline V gene. The trim removed 7 bases at V and 0 bases at J, leaving 8 bases unmatched. As DNA, the CDR3 is TGTGCCAGCACGGGGGACAGGGGTCTCACTAACTATGGCTACACCTTC. It translates to CASTGDRGLTNYGYTF. Full variable domain (missing parts from reference TRBV2 and TRBJ1-2): EPEVTQTPSHQVTQMGQEVILRCVPISNHLYFYWYRQILGQKVEFLVSFYNNEISEKSEIFDDQFSVERPDGSNFTLKIRSTKLEDSAMYFCASTGDRGLTNYGYTFGSGTRLTVV.

The chain is built from TRBV24-1 and TRBJ2-3; the match to TRBD2 covers 14 bases. Trimming removed 3 bases from V and 3 bases from J; junction bases left unmatched: 7. The V gene's germline CDR1 is KGHDR and CDR2 SFDVKD. The CDR3 length is 18 residues. CDR3 sequence: CATSDPSGTSGRTDTQYF. The CDR3 DNA reads as TGTGCCACCAGTGATCCTTCCGGGACTAGCGGGAGAACAGATACGCAGTATTTT.

V and J are TRBV15 and TRBJ1-3; unclear D gene. The CDR3 runs 16 residues. In germline, CDR1 is LNHNV, CDR2 YYDKDF (reference sequence). Trimming took off 0 bases at V and 0 bases at J, with 9 bases between the two ends. The CDR3 DNA follows: TGTGCCACCAGCAGAGATGCGGATTTCTCTGGAAACACCATATATTTT. Protein: CATSRDADFSGNTIYF.

The rearrangement links TRBV11-3 to TRBJ2-3; D may be TRBD2 (6 bases). With 3 bases removed from V and 2 bases from J, the gap between germline ends came to 21 bases. Germline V gene sequence: CDR1 SGHNT, CDR2 YENEEA. This CDR3 spans 18 amino acids. This chain's CDR3 is CASSFAHLGGGATDTQYF. CDR3 DNA: TGTGCCAGCAGCTTTGCGCATTTGGGCGGAGGGGCCACAGATACGCAGTATTTT.

This chain's CDR3 is CASSPTTANTGELFF. Written as DNA, the CDR3 is TGTGCCAGCAGCCCGACAACGGCGAACACCGGGGAGCTGTTTTTT. This sequence joins TRBV4-2 and TRBJ2-2; D is undetermined. Trimming removed 4 bases from V and 0 bases from J, with 9 bases in between. This CDR3 is built from 15 residues. Germline CDR1 and CDR2: LGHNA and YNFKEQ.

The chain employs TRBV19 and TRBJ2-2, with a tentative D call TRBD1 (5 bases). The germline V gene has CDR1 LNHDA and CDR2 SQIVND (reference sequence). V lost 1 base and J 3 bases, leaving 9 bases between the germline ends. The CDR3 runs to 15 residues. In DNA form, the CDR3 reads TGTGCCAGTAGTATAGGAAGCAGGGACACCGGGGAGCTGTTTTTT. It yields the protein CASSIGSRDTGELFF.

This sequence joins TRBV7-9 and TRBJ1-1, with a possible D match to TRBD1 (5 bases). Germline V gene sequence: CDR1 SEHNR, CDR2 FQNEAQ (reference sequence). CDR3 length equals 15 residues. V dropped 1 base and J dropped 4 bases, with 13 bases sitting between them. The CDR3 spells CASSLVAQVGTEAFF. DNA for the CDR3: TGTGCCAGCAGCTTAGTGGCACAGGTTGGCACTGAAGCTTTCTTT. Together with reference TRBV7-9 and TRBJ1-1, the CDR3 gives the full variable domain: DTGVSQNPRHKITKRGQNVTFRCDPISEHNRLYWYRQTLGQGPEFLTYFQNEAQLEKSRLLSDRFSAERPKGSFSTLEIQRTEQGDSAMYLCASSLVAQVGTEAFFGQGTRLTVV.

V usage is TRBV5-1 and J usage is TRBJ1-6; a weak D match, TRBD1 (5 bases). This CDR3 comprises 15 residues. The germline V gene encodes CDR1 SGHRS and CDR2 YFSETQ. Trimming removed 0 bases at V and 10 bases at J, with 14 bases between. The CDR3 reads CASSLDGTSGSPLHF. The CDR3 region has the DNA TGCGCCAGCAGCTTGGATGGGACTTCGGGGTCACCCCTCCACTTT.